This T cell receptor beta chain stems from a study of OX40 agonist ivuxolimab in advanced cancers. Study at large: Around 40% of patients had received prior checkpoint inhibitor therapy. Study-wide points: CD4+ and CD8+ blood T cells expanded clonally by week 6 at 0.1 to 3.0 mg/kg.

This clone was picked up a small number of times. What it binds is unknown. Sequenced by immunoSEQ multiplex PCR; TCRdb stores in-frame clones only, minus some. This table holds tens of thousands of clones, around nine tenths found once. The CDR3 consists of 16 residues. The V segment lost 0 bases and the J segment 4 bases; nucleotides outside the gene matches: 6. CDR1 and CDR2 (germline): SGHAT, FQNNGV. The V gene is TRBV11-2, the J gene TRBJ2-1; 7 nucleotides agree with TRBD1. The receptor comes from an adult with an advanced solid tumor such as melanoma, head and neck, liver or kidney cancer. The sample in question was CD4+ or CD8+ T cells sorted from blood, obtained in a trial of the OX40 agonist ivuxolimab. The CDR3: CASSLDGTDFYNEQFF. In DNA form, the CDR3 reads TGTGCCAGCAGCTTAGATGGGACAGATTTTTACAATGAGCAGTTCTTC.